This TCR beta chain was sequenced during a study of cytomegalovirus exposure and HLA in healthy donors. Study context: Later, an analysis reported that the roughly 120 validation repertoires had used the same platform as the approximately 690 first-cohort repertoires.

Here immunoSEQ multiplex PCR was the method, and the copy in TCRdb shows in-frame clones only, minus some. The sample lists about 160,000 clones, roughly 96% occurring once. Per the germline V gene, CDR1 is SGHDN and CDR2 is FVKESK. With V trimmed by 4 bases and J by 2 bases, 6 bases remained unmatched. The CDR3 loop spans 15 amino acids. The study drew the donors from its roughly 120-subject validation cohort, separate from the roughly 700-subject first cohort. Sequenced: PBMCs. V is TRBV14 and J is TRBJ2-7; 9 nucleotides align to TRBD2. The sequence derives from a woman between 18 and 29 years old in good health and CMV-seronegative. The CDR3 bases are TGTGCCAGCAGCCTCGTTGGCGGGGGGGCCTACGAGCAGTACTTC. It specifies CASSLVGGGAYEQYF.